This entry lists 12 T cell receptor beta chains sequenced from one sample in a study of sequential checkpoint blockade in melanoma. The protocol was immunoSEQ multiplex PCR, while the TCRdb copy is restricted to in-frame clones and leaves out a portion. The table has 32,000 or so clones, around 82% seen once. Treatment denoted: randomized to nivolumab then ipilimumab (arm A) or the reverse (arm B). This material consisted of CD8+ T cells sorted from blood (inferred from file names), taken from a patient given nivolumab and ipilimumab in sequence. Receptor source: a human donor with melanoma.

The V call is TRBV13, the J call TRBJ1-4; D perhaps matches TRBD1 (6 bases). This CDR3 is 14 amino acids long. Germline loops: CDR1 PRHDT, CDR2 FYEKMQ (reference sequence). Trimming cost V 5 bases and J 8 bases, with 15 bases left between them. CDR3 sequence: CASSLDRSTEKLFF. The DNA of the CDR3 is TGTGCCAGCAGCCTCGACAGGAGTACCGAAAAACTGTTTTTT.

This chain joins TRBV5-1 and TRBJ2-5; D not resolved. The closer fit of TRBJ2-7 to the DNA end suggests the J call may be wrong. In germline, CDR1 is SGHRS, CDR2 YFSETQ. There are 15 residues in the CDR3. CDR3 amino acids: CASSSRRETWNEQYF. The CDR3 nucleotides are TGCGCCAGCAGCTCCCGCCGCGAGACTTGGAACGAGCAGTACTTC.

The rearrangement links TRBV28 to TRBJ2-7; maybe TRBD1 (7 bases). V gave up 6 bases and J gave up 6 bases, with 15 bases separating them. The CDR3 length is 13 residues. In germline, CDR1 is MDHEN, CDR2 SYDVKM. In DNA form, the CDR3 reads TGTGCCAGCAGCGCTCGACAGGGAGGCGAGCAGTACTTC. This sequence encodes CASSARQGGEQYF.

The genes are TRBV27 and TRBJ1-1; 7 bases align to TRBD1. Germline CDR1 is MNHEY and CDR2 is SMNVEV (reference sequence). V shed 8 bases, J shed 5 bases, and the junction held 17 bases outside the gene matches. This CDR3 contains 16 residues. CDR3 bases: TGTGCCAGCGCCGACCGGGCAGGGGGGAGTCGTACTGAAGCTTTCTTT. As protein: CASADRAGGSRTEAFF.

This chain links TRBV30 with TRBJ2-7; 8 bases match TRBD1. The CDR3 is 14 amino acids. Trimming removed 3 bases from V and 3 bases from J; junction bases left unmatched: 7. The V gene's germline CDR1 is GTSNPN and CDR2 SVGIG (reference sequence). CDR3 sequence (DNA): TGTGCCTGGAGATGGACAGGGAGAGACTACGAGCAGTACTTC. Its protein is CAWRWTGRDYEQYF.

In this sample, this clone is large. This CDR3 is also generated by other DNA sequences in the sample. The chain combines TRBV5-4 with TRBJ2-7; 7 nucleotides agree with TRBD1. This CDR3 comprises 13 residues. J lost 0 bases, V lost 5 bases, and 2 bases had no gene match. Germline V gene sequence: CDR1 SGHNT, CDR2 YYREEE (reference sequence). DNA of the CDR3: TGTGCCAGCAGACGGGACAGCTCCTACGAGCAGTACTTC. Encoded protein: CASRRDSSYEQYF.

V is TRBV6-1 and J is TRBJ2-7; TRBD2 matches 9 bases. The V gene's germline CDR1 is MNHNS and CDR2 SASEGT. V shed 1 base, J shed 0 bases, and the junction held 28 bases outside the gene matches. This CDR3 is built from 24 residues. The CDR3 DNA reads TGTGCCAGCAGTGAAGGTTCCCGGATAGCGGGAGAGGACTCCGTACGCCCTTTCTCCTACGAGCAGTACTTC. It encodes CASSEGSRIAGEDSVRPFSYEQYF.

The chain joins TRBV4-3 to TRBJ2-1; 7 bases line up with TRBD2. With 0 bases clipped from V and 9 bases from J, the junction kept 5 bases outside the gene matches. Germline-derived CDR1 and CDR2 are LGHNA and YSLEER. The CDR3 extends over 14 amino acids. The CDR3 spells CASSQEIVAGEQFF. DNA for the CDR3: TGCGCCAGCAGCCAAGAGATAGTAGCGGGTGAGCAGTTCTTC.

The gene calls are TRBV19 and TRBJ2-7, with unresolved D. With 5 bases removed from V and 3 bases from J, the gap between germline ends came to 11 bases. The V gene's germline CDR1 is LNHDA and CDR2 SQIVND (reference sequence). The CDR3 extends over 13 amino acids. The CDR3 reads CASSLRRSYEQYF. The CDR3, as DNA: TGTGCCAGTAGTCTACGACGGAGCTACGAGCAGTACTTC.

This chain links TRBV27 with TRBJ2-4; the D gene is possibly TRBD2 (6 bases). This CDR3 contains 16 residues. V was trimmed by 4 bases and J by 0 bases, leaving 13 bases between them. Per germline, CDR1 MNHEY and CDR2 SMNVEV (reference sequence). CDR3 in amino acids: CASSSLTRLAKNIQYF. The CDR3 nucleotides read TGTGCCAGCAGTTCCCTGACTAGACTAGCCAAAAACATTCAGTACTTC.

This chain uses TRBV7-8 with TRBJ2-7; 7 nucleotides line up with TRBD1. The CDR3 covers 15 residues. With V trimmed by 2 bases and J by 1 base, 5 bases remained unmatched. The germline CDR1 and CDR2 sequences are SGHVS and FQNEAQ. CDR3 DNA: TGTGCCAGCAGCTTACGGGTCAGGGGGTCCTACGAGCAGTACTTC. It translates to CASSLRVRGSYEQYF.

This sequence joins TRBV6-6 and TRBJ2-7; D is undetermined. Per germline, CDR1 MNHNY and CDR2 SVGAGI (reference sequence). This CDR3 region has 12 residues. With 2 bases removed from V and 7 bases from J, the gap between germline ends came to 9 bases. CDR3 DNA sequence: TGTGCCAGCAGTTACGAGGTAGAGGAGCAGTACTTC. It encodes CASSYEVEEQYF.